Listed here is a single TCR beta chain. What it recognizes is unknown. Together with a sample-barcoded 5' primer, a J-beta primer mix was included in a second PCR lasting roughly 6 to 12 cycles. Each CDR3 protein is one row after TCRdb ran MiXCR on the 5' RACE reads. The repertoire holds 550,000 to 700,000 distinct CDR3 sequences, with roughly 29% as singletons. This record comes from a study of blood T cells in healthy people across ages. Study-wide context: Capture via template switching afforded approximately one barcoded beta molecule per two T cells.

Each donor was a healthy Caucasian individual from Russia, aged roughly 6 to 90. It was approximately 10 milliliters of peripheral blood that were drawn from each donor. Study-wide results and caveats: PBMCs went unsorted, and a conclusive naive versus antigen-experienced comparison was therefore prevented.

The CDR3 is made up of 16 amino acids. V was clipped by 3 bases and J by 0 bases; unmatched bases: 4. The gene calls are TRBV12-3 or TRBV12-4 and TRBJ1-1; 10 nucleotides align to TRBD1. The clonotype comes from a woman aged 70-85 years in good health. Sequencing was performed on blood. CDR3 sequence: CASSFPGTGVNTEAFF. CDR3 sequence (DNA): TGTGCCAGCAGTTTCCCCGGGACAGGGGTGAACACTGAAGCTTTCTTT.